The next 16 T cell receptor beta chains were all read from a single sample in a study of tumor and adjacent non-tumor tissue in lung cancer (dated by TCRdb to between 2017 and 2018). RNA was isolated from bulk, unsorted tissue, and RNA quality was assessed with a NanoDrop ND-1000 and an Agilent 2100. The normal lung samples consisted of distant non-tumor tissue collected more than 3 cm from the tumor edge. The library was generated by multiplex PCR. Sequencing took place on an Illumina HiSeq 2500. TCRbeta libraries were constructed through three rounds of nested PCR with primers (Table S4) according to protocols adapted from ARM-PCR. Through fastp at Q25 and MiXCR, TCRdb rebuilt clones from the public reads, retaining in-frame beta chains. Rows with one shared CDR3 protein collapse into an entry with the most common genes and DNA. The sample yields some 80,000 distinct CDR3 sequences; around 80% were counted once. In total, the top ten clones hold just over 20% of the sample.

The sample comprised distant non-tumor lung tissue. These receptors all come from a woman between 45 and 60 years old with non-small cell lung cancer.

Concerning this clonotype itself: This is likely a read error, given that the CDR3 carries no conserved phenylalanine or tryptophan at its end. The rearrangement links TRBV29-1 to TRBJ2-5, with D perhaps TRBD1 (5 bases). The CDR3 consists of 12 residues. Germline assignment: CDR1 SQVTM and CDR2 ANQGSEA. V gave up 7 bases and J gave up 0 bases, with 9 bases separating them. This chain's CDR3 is CSGARDQETQYS. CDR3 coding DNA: TGCAGCGGGGCCAGGGACCAAGAGACCCAGTACTCC.

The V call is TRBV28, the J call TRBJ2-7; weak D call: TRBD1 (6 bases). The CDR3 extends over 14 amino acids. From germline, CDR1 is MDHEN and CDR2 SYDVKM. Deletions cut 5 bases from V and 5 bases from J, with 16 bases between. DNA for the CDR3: TGTGCCAGCAGTCTCACGGGACATCTCAACGAGCAGTACTTC. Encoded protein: CASSLTGHLNEQYF.

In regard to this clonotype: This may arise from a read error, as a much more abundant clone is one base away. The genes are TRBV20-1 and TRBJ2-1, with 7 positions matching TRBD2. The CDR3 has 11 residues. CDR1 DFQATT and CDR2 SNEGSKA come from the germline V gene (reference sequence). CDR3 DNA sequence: TGCAGTGCTTCCTCTAGCGGAAAGCAGTTATTC. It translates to CSASSSGKQLF.

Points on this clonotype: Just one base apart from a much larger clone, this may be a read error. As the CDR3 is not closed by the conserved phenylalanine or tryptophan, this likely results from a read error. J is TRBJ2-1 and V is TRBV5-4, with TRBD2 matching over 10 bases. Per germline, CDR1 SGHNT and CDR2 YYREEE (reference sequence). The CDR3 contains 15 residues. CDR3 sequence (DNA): TGTGCCATCAGCGGGAGGGCGGCCCCCTACAATGAGCAGTTCTCC. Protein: CAISGRAAPYNEQFS.

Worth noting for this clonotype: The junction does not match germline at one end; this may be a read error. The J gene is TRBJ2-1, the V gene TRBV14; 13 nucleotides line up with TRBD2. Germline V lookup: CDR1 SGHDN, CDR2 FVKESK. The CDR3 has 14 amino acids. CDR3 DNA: TGTACCAGCAACCAAGAACGACTAGCGGGGGGGCAGTTCTTC. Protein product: CTSNQERLAGGQFF.

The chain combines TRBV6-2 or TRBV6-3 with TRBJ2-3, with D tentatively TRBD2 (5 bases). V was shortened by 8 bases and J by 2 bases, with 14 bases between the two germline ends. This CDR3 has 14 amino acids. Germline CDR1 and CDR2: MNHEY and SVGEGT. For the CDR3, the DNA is TGTGCCAGCGGCTATAGCGTTGTCACAGATACGCAGTATTTT. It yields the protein CASGYSVVTDTQYF.

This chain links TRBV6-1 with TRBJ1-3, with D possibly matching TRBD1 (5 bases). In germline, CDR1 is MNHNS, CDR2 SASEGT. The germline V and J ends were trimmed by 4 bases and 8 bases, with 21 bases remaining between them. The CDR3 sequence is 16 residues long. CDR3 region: CASSVGHSSFEYTIYF. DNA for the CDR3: TGTGCCAGCAGTGTCGGACACAGCTCCTTCGAATACACCATATATTTT.

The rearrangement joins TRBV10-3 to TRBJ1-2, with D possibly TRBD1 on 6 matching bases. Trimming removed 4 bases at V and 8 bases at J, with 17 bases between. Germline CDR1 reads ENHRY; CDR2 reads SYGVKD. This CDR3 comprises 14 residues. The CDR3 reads CAISGQTGSGGYTF. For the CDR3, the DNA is TGTGCCATCAGTGGCCAGACAGGCTCCGGGGGCTACACCTTC.

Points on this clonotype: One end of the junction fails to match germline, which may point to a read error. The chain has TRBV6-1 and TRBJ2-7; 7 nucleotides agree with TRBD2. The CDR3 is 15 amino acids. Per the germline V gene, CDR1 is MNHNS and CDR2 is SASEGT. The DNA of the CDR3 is TGTGCCTGCAGTGAAAGAAAGCGGGGACCCTACGAGCAGTACTTC. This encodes CACSERKRGPYEQYF.

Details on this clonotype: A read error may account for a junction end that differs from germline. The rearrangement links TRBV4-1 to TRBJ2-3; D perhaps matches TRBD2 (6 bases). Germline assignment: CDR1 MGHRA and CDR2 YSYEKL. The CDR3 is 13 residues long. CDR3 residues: CASRQEGRDTQYF. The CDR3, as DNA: TGCGCCAGCCGCCAGGAGGGGAGAGATACGCAGTACTTT.

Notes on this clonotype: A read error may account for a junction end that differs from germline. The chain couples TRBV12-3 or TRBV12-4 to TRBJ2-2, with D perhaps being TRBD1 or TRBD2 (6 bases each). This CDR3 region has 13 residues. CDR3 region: CASSLGAGGELCF. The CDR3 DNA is TGTGCCAGCAGTTTGGGGGCCGGCGGGGAGCTGTGTTTT.

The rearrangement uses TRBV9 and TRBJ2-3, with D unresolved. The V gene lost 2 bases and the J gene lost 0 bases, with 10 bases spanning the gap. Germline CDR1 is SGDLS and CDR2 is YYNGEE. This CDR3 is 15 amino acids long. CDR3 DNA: TGTGCCAGCAGCGTTACAGCTCCTAGCACAGATACGCAGTATTTT. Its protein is CASSVTAPSTDTQYF. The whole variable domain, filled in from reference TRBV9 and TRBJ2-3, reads DSGVTQTPKHLITATGQRVTLRCSPRSGDLSVYWYQQSLDQGLQFLIQYYNGEERAKGNILERFSAQQFPDLHSELNLSSLELGDSALYFCASSVTAPSTDTQYFGPGTRLTVL.

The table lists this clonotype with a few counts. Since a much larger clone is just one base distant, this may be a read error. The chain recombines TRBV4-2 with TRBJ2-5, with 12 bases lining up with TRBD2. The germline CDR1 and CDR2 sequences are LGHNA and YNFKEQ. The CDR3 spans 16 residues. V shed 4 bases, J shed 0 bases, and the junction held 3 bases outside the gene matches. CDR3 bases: TGTGCCAGCAGCCCTCGACTAGCGGGGGACCAAGAGACCCAGTACTTC. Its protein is CASSPRLAGDQETQYF.

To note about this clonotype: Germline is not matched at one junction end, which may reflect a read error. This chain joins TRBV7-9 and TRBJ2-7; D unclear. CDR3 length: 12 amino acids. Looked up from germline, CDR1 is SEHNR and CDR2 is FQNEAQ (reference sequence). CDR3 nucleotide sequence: TGTGCCAACAGCTCCGTATGCTACGAGCAGTACTTC. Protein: CANSSVCYEQYF.

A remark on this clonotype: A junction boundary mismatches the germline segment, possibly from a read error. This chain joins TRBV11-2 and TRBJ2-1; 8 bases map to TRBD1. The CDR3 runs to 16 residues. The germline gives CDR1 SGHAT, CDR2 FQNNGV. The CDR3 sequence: CARSLEPGQGSTEQFF. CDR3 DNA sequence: TGTGCCAGAAGCTTGGAACCAGGACAGGGATCCACTGAGCAGTTCTTC.

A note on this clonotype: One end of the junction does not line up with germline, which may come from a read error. CDR3 in amino acids: CASSPLTGRGAEALF. The CDR3, as DNA: TGCGCCAGTAGCCCACTGACAGGGCGAGGCGCTGAAGCTTTATTT. V usage is TRBV4-1 and J usage is TRBJ1-1; 7 nucleotides agree with TRBD1. CDR1 is MGHRA and CDR2 is YSYEKL in the germline V gene. The CDR3 has 15 amino acids.